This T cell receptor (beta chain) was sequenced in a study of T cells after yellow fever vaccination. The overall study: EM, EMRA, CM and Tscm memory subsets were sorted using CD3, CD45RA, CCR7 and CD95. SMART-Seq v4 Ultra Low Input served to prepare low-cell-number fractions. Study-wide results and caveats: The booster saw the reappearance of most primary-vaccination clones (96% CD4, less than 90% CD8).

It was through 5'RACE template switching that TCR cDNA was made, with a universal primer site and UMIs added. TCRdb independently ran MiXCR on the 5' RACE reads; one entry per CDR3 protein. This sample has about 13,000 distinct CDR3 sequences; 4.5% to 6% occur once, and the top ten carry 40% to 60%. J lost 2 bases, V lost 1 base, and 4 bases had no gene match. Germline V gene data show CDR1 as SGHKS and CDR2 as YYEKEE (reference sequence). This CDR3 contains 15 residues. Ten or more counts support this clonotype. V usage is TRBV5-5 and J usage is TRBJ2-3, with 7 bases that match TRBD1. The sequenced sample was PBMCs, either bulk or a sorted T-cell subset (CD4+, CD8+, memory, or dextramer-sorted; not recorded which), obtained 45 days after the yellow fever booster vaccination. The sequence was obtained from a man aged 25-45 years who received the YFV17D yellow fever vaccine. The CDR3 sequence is CASSLMGQFTDTQYF. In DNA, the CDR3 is TGTGCCAGCAGCTTGATGGGACAGTTCACAGATACGCAGTATTTT.